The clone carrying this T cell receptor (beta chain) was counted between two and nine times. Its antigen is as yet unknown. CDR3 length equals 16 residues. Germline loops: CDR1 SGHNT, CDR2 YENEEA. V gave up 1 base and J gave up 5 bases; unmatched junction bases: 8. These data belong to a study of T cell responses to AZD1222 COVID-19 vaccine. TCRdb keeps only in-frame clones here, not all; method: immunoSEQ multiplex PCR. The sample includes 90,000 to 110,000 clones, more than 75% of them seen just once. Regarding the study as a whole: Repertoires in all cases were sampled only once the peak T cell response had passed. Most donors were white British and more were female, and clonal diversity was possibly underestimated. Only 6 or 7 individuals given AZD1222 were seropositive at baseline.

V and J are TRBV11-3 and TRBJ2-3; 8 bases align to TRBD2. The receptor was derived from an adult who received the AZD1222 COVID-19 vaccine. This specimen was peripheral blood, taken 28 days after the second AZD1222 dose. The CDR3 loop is CASSLGKREREDTQYF. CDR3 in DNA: TGTGCCAGCAGCTTAGGGAAGCGGGAGCGGGAAGATACGCAGTATTTT. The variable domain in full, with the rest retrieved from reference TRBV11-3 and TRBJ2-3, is EAGVVQSPRYKIIEKKQPVAFWCNPISGHNTLYWYLQNLGQGPELLIRYENEEAVDDSQLPKDRFSAERLKGVDSTLKIQPAELGDSAVYLCASSLGKREREDTQYFGPGTRLTVL.